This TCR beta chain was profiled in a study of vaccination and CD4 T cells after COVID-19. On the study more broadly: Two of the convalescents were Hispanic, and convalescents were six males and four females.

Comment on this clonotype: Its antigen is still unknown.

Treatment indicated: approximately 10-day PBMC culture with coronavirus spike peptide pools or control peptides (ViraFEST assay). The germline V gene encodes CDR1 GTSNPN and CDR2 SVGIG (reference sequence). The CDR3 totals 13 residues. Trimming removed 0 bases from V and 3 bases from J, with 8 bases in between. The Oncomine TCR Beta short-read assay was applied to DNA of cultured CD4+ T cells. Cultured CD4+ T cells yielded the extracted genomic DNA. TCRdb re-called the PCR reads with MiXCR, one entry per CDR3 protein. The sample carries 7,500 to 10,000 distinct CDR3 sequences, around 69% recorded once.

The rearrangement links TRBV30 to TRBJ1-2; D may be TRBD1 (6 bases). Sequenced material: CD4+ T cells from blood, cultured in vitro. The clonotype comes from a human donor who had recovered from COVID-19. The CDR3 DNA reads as TGTGCCTGGAGTGTAGGGGGGGACTATGGCTACACCTTC. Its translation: CAWSVGGDYGYTF.